This T cell receptor (beta chain) is from a study of T cells in Graves' hyperthyroidism and ophthalmopathy (dated by TCRdb to between 2018 and 2020). Study-level background: TCR V-J signatures able to tell the groups apart were searched for in a discovery cohort of around 95 patients, of whom roughly 42 had Graves' ophthalmopathy and about 60 had stable Graves' hyperthyroidism. Prospective prediction of ophthalmopathy was tested in an independent validation cohort of approximately 18 hyperthyroidism patients and 17 patients who later progressed to ophthalmopathy. In addition, the study compared T-cell repertoires in thyroid tissue and in blood from five to seven Graves' hyperthyroidism patients. The paper reports TCR Vbeta CDR3 sequencing of more than 120 peripheral blood samples: 43 ophthalmopathy, 75 to 80 hyperthyroidism and approximately 17 progressor patients. After sampling, hyperthyroidism patients received methimazole starting at 30 mg daily, and ophthalmopathy patients received high-dose intravenous methylprednisolone. For training and testing, the 100 or so patients in the discovery cohort were randomly divided in a 7:3 ratio.

Amplification of TCR beta CDR3 regions was carried out from RNA transcripts. The first round of RT-PCR for the TCR CDR3 was performed with the HTBI primer set and the Qiagen OneStep RT-PCR kit. The libraries were constructed in a second round of multiplex PCR and then size-selected and purified. Libraries were sequenced paired-end with 100 bp reads on an Illumina HiSeq2000. The authors' pipeline ran thus. Raw data were processed with SOAPnuke, discarding reads with adapters, uncalled bases, mean Phred below 15, or no exact constant-primer or identifier match. COPE v1.2.5 was used to merge the high-quality paired reads, and each unique nucleotide sequence was defined as a clonotype. MiTCR v1.1 was used to align the clonotypes against IMGT TRBV, TRBD and TRBJ reference segments. Analysis was restricted to V-J combinations with a frequency above 0.0001, which covered roughly 99% of repertoires. A TCS score was defined as the ratio between F50 (clonal expansion) and ExV (chaos), using BLOSUM62-based TCRdist between CDR3 peptides within each V-J. Welch's t-statistics and random forest reduced 500 to 650 V-J features to 13, which were used in a naive Bayes classifier (R e1071). Thyroid-blood repertoire similarity was quantified with the Morisita-Horn index. The public reads were run again by TCRdb, first through fastp at Q25 and then through MiXCR, and only productive beta chains were kept. One record per CDR3 amino acid sequence lists the most common genes and DNA. These V and J calls originate from TCRdb's pipeline instead of the authors' own analysis. Counted in this sample were about 570,000 distinct CDR3 sequences; about half of them appeared once. In total, the top ten clones hold over 15% of the sample.

As concerns this clonotype: What antigen it recognizes has not been identified. Base qualities were left out, and no much larger clone turns up one base away.

General study outcomes and caveats: In cross-validation, a model built on a 13 V-J signature told ophthalmopathy apart from stable hyperthyroidism with approximately 90% sensitivity and 81% to 82% specificity, and in testing the same model reached 80%/75%. During validation, the model predicted progression to ophthalmopathy a median of roughly 7.1 months ahead of onset, with almost 71% sensitivity and under 85% specificity. Blood samples also contained most of the expanded thyroid clonotypes (frequency above 0.001), which suggests that blood repertoires may reflect thyroid immune responses. No statistical method was used to set the sample size in advance, and investigators knew the group allocation.

Exclusion was applied to patients with uncontrolled infections, other autoimmune diseases, pregnancy or lactation. Diagnoses were based on clinical symptoms, serum thyroxine and TRAb, thyroid ultrasound and orbital computed tomography. Trizol reagent was used to extract total RNA, and RNA quality was then checked on an Agilent 2100 Bioanalyzer. CDR1 and CDR2, looked up from the germline V gene, are SGHTA and FQGTGA. The CDR3 has 15 amino acids, counting the end cysteine and phenylalanine. The sequence is cut down to CDR3 DNA, 45 bases in frame from base 1. Trimming at the junction amounts to 1 base on V and 7 bases on J, and the germline ends lie 13 bases apart.

This clonotype was obtained from an adult woman with Graves' disease, either hyperthyroidism or ophthalmopathy (not recorded which). The sequencing input was peripheral blood or thyroid tissue (not recorded which). In this chain, TRBV7-3 is recombined with TRBJ1-4; the D region possibly corresponds to TRBD1 (6 bases align). The DNA sequence is given as TGTGCCAGCAGCTTAAGGGGGGGGCTGCGTGAAAAACTGTTTTTT. Its amino acids are CASSLRGGLREKLFF.